This TCR beta chain was captured by sequencing in a study of vaccination and CD4 T cells after COVID-19. Study-level information: Post-vaccine specimens were obtained a median roughly 70 days after dose two (range 14 to 241). Overlapping peptides covering the spike proteins of SARS-CoV-2, HCoV-NL63, HCoV-OC43 and HCoV-229E were added to stimulate cells.

Treatment reported: roughly 10-day PBMC culture with coronavirus spike peptide pools or control peptides (ViraFEST assay). The positive PCR dates, which preceded the US Alpha, Beta and Delta variants, fell between March and December 2020. After being plated at some 2 million per well, PBMCs were cultured with about 10 IU/ml IL-2 and 10 ug/ml peptide pools. An Oncomine TCR Beta short-read assay was used to sequence the DNA from cultured CD4+ T cells. One entry per CDR3 protein, called by TCRdb with MiXCR from the PCR reads. The sample contains about 18,000 distinct CDR3 sequences, around 44% of which appear only once. This clonotype appeared a few times. Antigen: not known. This TCR was recovered from a human donor who had recovered from COVID-19. The sequences come from CD4+ T cells from blood, cultured in vitro, collected after SARS-CoV-2 vaccination.

CDR3 sequence reads: CASASRGPYEQYF. The CDR3 coding sequence is TGTGCCAGCGCCAGCCGGGGGCCCTACGAGCAGTACTTC. The chain recombines TRBV28 with TRBJ2-7, with D possibly being TRBD1 or TRBD2 (6 bases each). Trimming removed 8 bases at V and 2 bases at J, with 13 bases between. This CDR3 is built from 13 residues. Looked up from germline, CDR1 is MDHEN and CDR2 is SYDVKM.